In its sample, the clone carrying this T cell receptor beta chain was seen many times. Its antigen is undetermined. The data stem from a study of breast tumors, draining lymph nodes, adjacent tissues. Germline trimming cut 3 bases from V and 8 bases from J; bases unmatched to any gene: 7. The CDR3 is 16 amino acids. TCRdb independently ran MiXCR on the multiplex PCR reads; one entry per CDR3 protein. Here the sample spans around 230,000 distinct CDR3 sequences, roughly 32% being singletons. Samples came from axillary lymph nodes draining the breast cancer. Study-wide results and caveats: Tumor and nontumor repertoires were significantly more similar in luminal-like than in basal-like breast cancer. That most tumor T cells come from lymph nodes remained unproven.

The source of this sequence is a female donor with breast cancer. Some clones in this sample may be carry-over from other donors' samples. J is TRBJ2-1 and V is TRBV12-3 or TRBV12-4; 13 bases match TRBD2. The sample was axillary lymph node tissue. The CDR3 is CASSFRLAGGLDEQFF. In DNA, the CDR3 is TGTGCCAGCAGTTTTCGACTAGCGGGAGGTTTGGATGAGCAGTTCTTC.